Listed here are 10 T cell receptor beta chains from one sample, sequenced in a study of cytomegalovirus exposure and HLA in healthy donors. The study ran its PCR with 60 Vbeta and 13 Jbeta primers. Here immunoSEQ multiplex PCR was the method, and the copy in TCRdb shows in-frame clones only, minus some. The sample includes 150,000 to 200,000 clones, about four fifths seen only once; the top ten take around 6.1%. Sequencing input: PBMCs. The receptors were sampled from a woman under 40 in good health and CMV-seropositive.

The gene calls are TRBV6-5 and TRBJ1-5, with 8 bases matching TRBD1. The CDR3 extends over 14 amino acids. The V segment lost 6 bases and the J segment 4 bases; nucleotides outside the gene matches: 5. Germline CDR1 and CDR2: MNHEY and SVGAGI. In DNA, the CDR3 is TGTGCCAGCAGGCCCGGACAGGGAAATCAGCCCCAGCATTTT. It yields the protein CASRPGQGNQPQHF.

In DNA form, the CDR3 reads TGCGCCAGCAGTGAGGACAGTAACTATGGCTACACCTTC. It yields the protein CASSEDSNYGYTF. The V gene is TRBV10-1, the J gene TRBJ1-2; D is possibly TRBD1 (5 bases). The V and J ends lost 2 bases and 1 base respectively, with 5 bases between them. CDR1 and CDR2 from the germline V gene are WNHNN and SYGVQD (reference sequence). The CDR3 totals 13 residues.

A single count supports this clone. V gene TRBV10-1 combines with J gene TRBJ2-7, with 10 bases aligning to TRBD1. The trim removed 6 bases at V and 6 bases at J, leaving 5 bases unmatched. Germline values: CDR1 WNHNN, CDR2 SYGVQD (reference sequence). CDR3 length: 13 amino acids. The CDR3 protein is CASSVGQGGEQYF. As DNA, the CDR3 is TGCGCCAGCAGCGTCGGACAGGGGGGCGAGCAGTACTTC.

This sequence joins TRBV6-5 and TRBJ2-1, with TRBD1 identical over 10 bases. The CDR3 has 14 amino acids. Looked up from germline, CDR1 is MNHEY and CDR2 is SVGAGI. The J segment lost 6 bases and the V segment lost 5 bases, leaving 4 bases of the junction unmatched. CDR3 region: CASSRGTGVNEQFF. CDR3 bases: TGTGCCAGCAGTAGGGGGACAGGGGTCAATGAGCAGTTCTTC.

The V and J genes are TRBV19 and TRBJ1-5, with a weak D call TRBD1 (5 bases). Germline values: CDR1 LNHDA, CDR2 SQIVND (reference sequence). V was clipped by 0 bases and J by 4 bases, with 10 bases between them. The CDR3 runs 15 residues. The CDR3: CASSIDLGGNQPQHF. The CDR3 DNA sequence: TGTGCCAGTAGTATAGATCTTGGGGGGAATCAGCCCCAGCATTTT.

The CDR3 sequence: CATSTGTNQPQHF. CDR3 nucleotides: TGTGCCACCTCCACAGGGACGAATCAGCCCCAGCATTTT. The rearrangement links TRBV6-4 to TRBJ1-5; the D gene is possibly TRBD1 (6 bases). Germline-derived CDR1 and CDR2 are MRHNA and SNTAGT. The length of the CDR3 is 13 residues. Deletions cut 10 bases from V and 4 bases from J, with 14 bases between.

The CDR3 bases are TGTGCCAGCAGCCCTATACGGGGAACCTACGAGCAGTACTTC. It specifies CASSPIRGTYEQYF. The chain has TRBV27 and TRBJ2-7; possibly TRBD2 for D (5 bases). The germline CDR1 and CDR2 sequences are MNHEY and SMNVEV (reference sequence). V dropped 6 bases and J dropped 2 bases, with 14 bases sitting between them. The CDR3 runs to 14 residues.

The chain couples TRBV29-1 to TRBJ2-1, with unresolved D. Per germline, CDR1 SQVTM and CDR2 ANQGSEA. The CDR3 sequence is 12 residues long. The V end was cut by 6 bases, the J end by 0 bases, with 6 bases between. The DNA of the CDR3 is TGCAGCGTACAGCCCTCCTACAATGAGCAGTTCTTC. It yields the protein CSVQPSYNEQFF.

The rearrangement joins TRBV7-9 to TRBJ1-1; D is ambiguous. CDR1 is SEHNR, CDR2 FQNEAQ, per germline (reference sequence). The V and J ends lost 2 bases and 4 bases respectively, with 11 bases between them. The CDR3 sequence is 14 residues long. CDR3 nucleotide sequence: TGTGCCAGCAGCTTATATGAGGGAAGCACTGAAGCTTTCTTT. This sequence encodes CASSLYEGSTEAFF.

CDR3 sequence reads: CASSIALAGIYEQYF. The CDR3 region has the DNA TGTGCCAGTAGTATAGCACTAGCGGGGATCTACGAGCAGTACTTC. This sequence joins TRBV19 and TRBJ2-7, with 10 positions matching TRBD2. The CDR3 contains 15 residues. J gave up 3 bases and V 1 base, and 3 bases lay outside the gene matches. CDR1 and CDR2 from the germline V gene are LNHDA and SQIVND (reference sequence).